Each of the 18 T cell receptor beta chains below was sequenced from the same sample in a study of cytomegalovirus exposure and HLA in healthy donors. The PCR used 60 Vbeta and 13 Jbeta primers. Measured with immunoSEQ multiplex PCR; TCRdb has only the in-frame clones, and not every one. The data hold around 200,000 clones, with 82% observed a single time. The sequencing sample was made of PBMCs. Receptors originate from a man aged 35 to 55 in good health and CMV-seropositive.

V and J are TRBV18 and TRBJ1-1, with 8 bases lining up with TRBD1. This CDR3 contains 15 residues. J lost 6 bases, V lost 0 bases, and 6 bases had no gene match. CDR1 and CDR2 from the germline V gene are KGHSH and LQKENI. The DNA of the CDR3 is TGTGCCAGCTCACCACCGAACAGGGGGGATGCTGAAGCTTTCTTT. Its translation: CASSPPNRGDAEAFF.

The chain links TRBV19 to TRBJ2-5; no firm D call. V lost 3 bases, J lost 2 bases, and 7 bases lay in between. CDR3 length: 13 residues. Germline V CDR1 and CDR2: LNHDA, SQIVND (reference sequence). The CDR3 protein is CASSINRQETQYF. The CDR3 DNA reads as TGTGCCAGTAGTATCAACAGACAAGAGACCCAGTACTTC.

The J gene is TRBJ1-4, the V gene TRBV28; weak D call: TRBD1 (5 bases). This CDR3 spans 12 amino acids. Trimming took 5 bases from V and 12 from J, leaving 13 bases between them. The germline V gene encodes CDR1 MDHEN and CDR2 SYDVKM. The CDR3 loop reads CASSPDRGELFF. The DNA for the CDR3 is TGTGCCAGCAGTCCAGATCGGGGGGAACTGTTTTTT.

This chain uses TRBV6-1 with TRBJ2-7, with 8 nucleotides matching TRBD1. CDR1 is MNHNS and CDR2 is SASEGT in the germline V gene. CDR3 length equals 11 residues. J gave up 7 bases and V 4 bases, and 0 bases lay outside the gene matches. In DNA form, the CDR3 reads TGTGCCAGCAGTGGACAGGGGGAGCAGTACTTC. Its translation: CASSGQGEQYF.

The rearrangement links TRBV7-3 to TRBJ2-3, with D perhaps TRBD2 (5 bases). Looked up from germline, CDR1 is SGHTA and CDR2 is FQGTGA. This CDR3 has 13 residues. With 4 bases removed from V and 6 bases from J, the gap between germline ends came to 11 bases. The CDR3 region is CASSWTLLDTQYF. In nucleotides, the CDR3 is TGTGCCAGCAGCTGGACTCTTTTGGATACGCAGTATTTT.

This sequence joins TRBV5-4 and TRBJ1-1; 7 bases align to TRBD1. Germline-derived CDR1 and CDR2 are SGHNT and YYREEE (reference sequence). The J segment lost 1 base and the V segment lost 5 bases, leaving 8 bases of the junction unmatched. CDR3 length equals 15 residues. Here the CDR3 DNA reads TGTGCCAGCAGACAAAACAGGGGATCGAACACTGAAGCTTTCTTT. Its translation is CASRQNRGSNTEAFF. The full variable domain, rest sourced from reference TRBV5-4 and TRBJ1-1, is ETGVTQSPTHLIKTRGQQVTLRCSSQSGHNTVSWYQQALGQGPQFIFQYYREEENGRGNFPPRFSGLQFPNYSSELNVNALELDDSALYLCASRQNRGSNTEAFFGQGTRLTVV.

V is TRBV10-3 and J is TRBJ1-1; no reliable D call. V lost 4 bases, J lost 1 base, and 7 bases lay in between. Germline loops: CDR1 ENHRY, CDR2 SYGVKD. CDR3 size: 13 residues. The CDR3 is CAISATGNTEAFF. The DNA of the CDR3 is TGTGCCATCAGTGCGACGGGGAACACTGAAGCTTTCTTT.

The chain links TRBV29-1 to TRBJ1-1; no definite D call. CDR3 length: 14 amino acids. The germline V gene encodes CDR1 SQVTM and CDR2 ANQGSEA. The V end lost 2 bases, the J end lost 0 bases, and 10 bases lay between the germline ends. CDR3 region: CSVEPNNLNTEAFF. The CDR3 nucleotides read TGCAGCGTTGAACCGAACAATCTGAACACTGAAGCTTTCTTT.

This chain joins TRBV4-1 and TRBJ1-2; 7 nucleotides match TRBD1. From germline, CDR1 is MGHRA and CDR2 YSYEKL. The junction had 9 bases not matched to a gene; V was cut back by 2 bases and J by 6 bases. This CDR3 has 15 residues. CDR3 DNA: TGCGCCAGCAGCCAACCGAACCCAGGGGGAAATGGCTACACCTTC. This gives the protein CASSQPNPGGNGYTF.

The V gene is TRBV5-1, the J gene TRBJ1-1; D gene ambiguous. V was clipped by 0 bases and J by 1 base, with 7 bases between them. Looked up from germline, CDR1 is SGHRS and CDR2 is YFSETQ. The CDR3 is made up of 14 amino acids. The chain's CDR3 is CASSLAGENTEAFF. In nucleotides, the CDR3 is TGCGCCAGCAGCTTGGCCGGGGAGAACACTGAAGCTTTCTTT.

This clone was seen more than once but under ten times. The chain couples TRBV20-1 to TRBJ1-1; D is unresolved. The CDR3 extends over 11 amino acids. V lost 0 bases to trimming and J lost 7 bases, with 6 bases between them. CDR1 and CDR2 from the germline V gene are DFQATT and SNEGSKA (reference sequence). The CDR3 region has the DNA TGCAGTGCTAGAGATCCGTATGAAGCTTTCTTT. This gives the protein CSARDPYEAFF.

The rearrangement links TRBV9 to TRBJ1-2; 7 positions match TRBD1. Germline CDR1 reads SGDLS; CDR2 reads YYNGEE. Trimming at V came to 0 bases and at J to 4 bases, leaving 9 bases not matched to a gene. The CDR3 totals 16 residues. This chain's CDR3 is CASSVGERGLGYGYTF. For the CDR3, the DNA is TGTGCCAGCAGCGTAGGGGAGAGGGGGCTCGGCTATGGCTACACCTTC.

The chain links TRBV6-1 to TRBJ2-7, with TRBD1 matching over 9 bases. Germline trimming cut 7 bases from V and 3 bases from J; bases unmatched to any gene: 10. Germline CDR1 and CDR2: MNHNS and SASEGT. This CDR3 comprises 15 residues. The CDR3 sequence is CASKRGTGLNYEQYV. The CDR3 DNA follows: TGTGCCAGCAAAAGAGGGACAGGGTTAAACTACGAGCAGTACGTC.

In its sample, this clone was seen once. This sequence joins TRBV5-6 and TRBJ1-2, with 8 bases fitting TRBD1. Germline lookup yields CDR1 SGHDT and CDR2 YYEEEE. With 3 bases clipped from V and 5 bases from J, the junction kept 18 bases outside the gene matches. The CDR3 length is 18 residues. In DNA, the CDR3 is TGTGCCAGCAGCTACCCGGGACAGGCCCTTCGTGGGAGTTATGGCTACACCTTC. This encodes CASSYPGQALRGSYGYTF.

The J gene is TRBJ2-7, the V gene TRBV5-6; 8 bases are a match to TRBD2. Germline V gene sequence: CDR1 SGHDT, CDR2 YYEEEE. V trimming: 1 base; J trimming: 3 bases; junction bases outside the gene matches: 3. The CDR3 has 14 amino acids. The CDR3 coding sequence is TGTGCCAGCAGCTTGTTAGCGGGAAGCTACGAGCAGTACTTC. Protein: CASSLLAGSYEQYF.

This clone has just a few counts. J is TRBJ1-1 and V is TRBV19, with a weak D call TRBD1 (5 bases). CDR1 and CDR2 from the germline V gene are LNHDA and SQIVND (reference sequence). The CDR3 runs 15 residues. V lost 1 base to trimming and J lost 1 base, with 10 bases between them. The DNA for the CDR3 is TGTGCCAGTAGTATAGTGCGGGGGAGGAACACTGAAGCTTTCTTT. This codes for CASSIVRGRNTEAFF.

The CDR3 coding sequence is TGTGCCAGCAGTTGGGGACAGGGGGGGACCTACGAGCAGTACGTC. It translates to CASSWGQGGTYEQYV. The rearrangement uses TRBV27 and TRBJ2-7, with 11 bases aligning to TRBD1. The length of the CDR3 is 15 residues. In germline, CDR1 is MNHEY, CDR2 SMNVEV (reference sequence). V was pared by 4 bases and J by 2 bases, with 4 bases of the junction left unmatched.

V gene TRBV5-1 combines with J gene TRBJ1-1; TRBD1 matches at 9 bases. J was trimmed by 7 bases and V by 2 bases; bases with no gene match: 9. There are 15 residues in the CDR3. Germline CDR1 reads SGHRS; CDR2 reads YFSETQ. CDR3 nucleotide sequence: TGCGCCAGCAGCTTAACAGGGGGCGGTATGGTTGAAGCTTTCTTT. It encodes CASSLTGGGMVEAFF.